This T cell receptor (beta chain) was identified in a study of early T cells in non-severe SARS-CoV-2 infection. Background on the study: Bulk RNA isolated from unsorted whole blood underwent sequencing; chains were not paired.

Individual cDNA molecules were tagged with unique molecular identifiers. In TCRdb, the 5' RACE reads were re-called with MiXCR into one record per CDR3 protein. The table records 55,000 to 75,000 distinct CDR3 sequences, 11% of them present only once. This CDR3 comprises 14 residues. The V gene's germline CDR1 is KGHSH and CDR2 LQKENI. With V trimmed by 4 bases and J by 1 base, 3 bases remained unmatched. This clonotype has more than one count but fewer than ten. Sequences were obtained from whole blood. The TCR comes from an adult who was a healthcare worker with PCR-confirmed SARS-CoV-2 infection or an uninfected control (not recorded which). The chain links TRBV18 to TRBJ1-1, with TRBD1 identical over 7 bases. The CDR3, as DNA: TGTGCCAGCTCACTAGGGACAGAGAACACTGAAGCTTTCTTT. Its protein product is CASSLGTENTEAFF.